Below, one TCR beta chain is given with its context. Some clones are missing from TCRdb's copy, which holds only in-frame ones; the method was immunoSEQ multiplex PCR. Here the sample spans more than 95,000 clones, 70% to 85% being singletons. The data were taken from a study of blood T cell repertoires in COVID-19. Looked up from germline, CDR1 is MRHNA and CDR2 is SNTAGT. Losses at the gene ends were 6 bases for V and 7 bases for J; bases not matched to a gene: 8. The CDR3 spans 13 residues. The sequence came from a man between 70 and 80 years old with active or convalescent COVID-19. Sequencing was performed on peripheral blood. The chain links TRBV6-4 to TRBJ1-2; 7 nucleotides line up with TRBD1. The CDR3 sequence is CASSPDEGAGYTF. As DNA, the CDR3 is TGTGCCAGCAGCCCGGACGAGGGGGCTGGCTACACCTTC.